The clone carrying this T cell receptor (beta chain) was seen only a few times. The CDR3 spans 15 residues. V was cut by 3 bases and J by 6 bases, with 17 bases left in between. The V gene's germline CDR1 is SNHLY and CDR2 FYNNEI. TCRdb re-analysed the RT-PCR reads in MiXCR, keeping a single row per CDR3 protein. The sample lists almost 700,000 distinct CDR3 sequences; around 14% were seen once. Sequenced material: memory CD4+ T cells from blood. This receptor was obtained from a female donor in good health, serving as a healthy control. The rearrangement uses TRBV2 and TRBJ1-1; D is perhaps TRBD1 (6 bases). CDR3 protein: CASSDGTLEGAEAFF. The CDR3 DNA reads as TGTGCCAGCAGTGATGGGACACTCGAGGGGGCTGAAGCTTTCTTT.